The following is a T cell receptor beta chain sequence with its context. These data belong to a study of blood T cell repertoires in COVID-19. Overall study: PBMCs, B-cell-depleted T cells, or T cells were the source of the cDNA or gDNA that made up the material.

Trimming took 2 bases from V and 6 from J, leaving 17 bases between them. Germline CDR1 is SGHTA and CDR2 is FQGNSA. The CDR3 has 16 residues. Method: immunoSEQ multiplex PCR; TCRdb's copy keeps in-frame clones and lacks some. Of 45,000 to 50,000 clones in the sample, around 86% were seen once. This TCR came from a man aged 60 to 75 with active COVID-19. The sequencing sample was made of peripheral blood. This chain joins TRBV7-2 and TRBJ1-5; a weak D match, TRBD1 (6 bases). The DNA of the CDR3 is TGTGCCAGCAGCTTACGGGGAGGGGGGGTCAGTCAGCCCCAGCATTTT. It is translated as CASSLRGGGVSQPQHF. The full variable domain, completed using reference TRBV7-2 and TRBJ1-5, is GAGVSQSPSNKVTEKGKDVELRCDPISGHTALYWYRQSLGQGLEFLIYFQGNSAPDKSGLPSDRFSAERTGGSVSTLTIQRTQQEDSAVYLCASSLRGGGVSQPQHFGDGTRLSIL.